This is a list of T cell receptor beta chains from one sample in a study of T cell responses to AZD1222 COVID-19 vaccine. Measured with immunoSEQ multiplex PCR; TCRdb has only the in-frame clones, and not every one. The sample lists approximately 110,000 clones, approximately 85% occurring once. Sequenced material: peripheral blood, taken 28 days after the second AZD1222 dose. These receptor sequences come from an adult who received the AZD1222 COVID-19 vaccine. Both conserved end residues are part of each CDR3. A D gene is named only where the DNA matches it firmly. Expanded clones are given a class, and other clones once, few, many or no size at all.

CDR3	DNA	D	V	J	size
CASSLAGTGGTVYYEQYF	TGCGCCAGCAGCTTGGCCGGGACGGGGGGCACTGTATACTACGAGCAGTACTTC	.	TRBV5-1	TRBJ2-7	.
CASSESGGSLGGYTF	TGCGCCAGCAGTGAGTCGGGGGGCTCACTCGGTGGCTACACCTTC	.	TRBV10-1	TRBJ1-2	.
CASRGETQYF	TGTGCCAGCAGGGGAGAGACCCAGTACTTC	.	TRBV28	TRBJ2-5	.
CAWSTGVGNTIYF	TGTGCCTGGAGCACGGGGGTTGGAAACACCATATATTTT	.	TRBV30	TRBJ1-3	.
CASSHPKTPRDRDNEQFF	TGTGCCAGCAGCCATCCCAAAACCCCCCGGGACAGAGACAATGAGCAGTTCTTC	TRBD1	TRBV3-1/TRBV3-2	TRBJ2-1	.
CASTRDRSSYEQYF	TGTGCCAGCACTAGGGACAGGAGCTCCTACGAGCAGTACTTC	TRBD1	TRBV2	TRBJ2-7	.
CASSFQGPDTQYF	TGTGCCAGCAGCTTCCAGGGGCCAGATACGCAGTATTTT	.	TRBV5-6	TRBJ2-3	.
CASSLETGISPLHF	TGTGCCAGCAGCTTAGAAACAGGGATTTCACCCCTCCACTTT	.	TRBV11-2	TRBJ1-6	.
CASSFGQGVEKLFF	TGTGCCAGCAGTTTCGGGCAGGGGGTTGAAAAACTGTTTTTT	TRBD1	TRBV28	TRBJ1-4	.
CSGRVSTDTQYF	TGCAGCGGTCGGGTCAGCACAGATACGCAGTATTTT	.	TRBV29-1	TRBJ2-3	.
CASSGLTGHNSPLHF	TGTGCCAGCAGCGGGCTGACAGGGCACAATTCACCCCTCCACTTT	TRBD1	TRBV7-8	TRBJ1-6	few
CASSRWGGQAETFF	TGTGCCAGCAGCCGATGGGGGGGACAGGCCGAAACCTTCTTT	TRBD1	TRBV3-1/TRBV3-2	TRBJ1-1	.
CSASLAEAFF	TGCAGTGCTAGTCTGGCTGAAGCTTTCTTT	.	TRBV20-1	TRBJ1-1	.
CASSLSWQSTYEQYF	TGTGCCAGCAGCCTTAGCTGGCAGTCTACCTACGAGCAGTACTTC	.	TRBV7-9	TRBJ2-7	.
CASRERRAAFF	TGTGCCAGCAGAGAGAGGCGGGCAGCTTTCTTT	.	TRBV7-8	TRBJ1-1	.
CAISGFTQGSSYNEQFF	TGTGCCATCAGTGGGTTCACACAGGGGAGCTCCTACAATGAGCAGTTCTTC	TRBD1	TRBV10-3	TRBJ2-1	.
CASDSGPKIPQHF	TGTGCCAGTGATTCGGGACCCAAGATTCCCCAGCATTTT	.	TRBV2	TRBJ1-5	.
CASSLKGSAETPLHF	TGTGCCAGCAGCTTAAAGGGGTCGGCTGAGACACCCCTCCACTTT	.	TRBV7-8	TRBJ1-6	.
CASRQRQPGTQYF	TGTGCCAGCAGACAGCGCCAACCCGGGACCCAGTACTTC	.	TRBV6-5	TRBJ2-5	.
CASSPRGGINEQFF	TGTGCCAGCAGCCCAAGGGGGGGGATCAATGAGCAGTTCTTC	.	TRBV11-2	TRBJ2-1	.
CASSQVLSGGGTEAFF	TGTGCCAGCAGCCAAGTTCTATCTGGCGGCGGGACTGAAGCTTTCTTT	.	TRBV4-2	TRBJ1-1	few
CASSQDPRAPAFF	TGTGCCAGCAGCCAAGATCCTAGGGCGCCAGCTTTCTTT	.	TRBV3-1/TRBV3-2	TRBJ1-1	.
CASSSPASTYEQYF	TGTGCCAGCAGCAGCCCGGCCAGCACCTACGAGCAGTACTTC	.	TRBV9	TRBJ2-7	.
CASTRDTGNQPQHF	TGTGCCAGCACTAGGGACACGGGTAATCAGCCCCAGCATTTT	.	TRBV2	TRBJ1-5	.
CASSSGRTEKLFF	TGTGCCAGCAGCTCGGGCCGCACCGAAAAACTGTTTTTT	.	TRBV7-2	TRBJ1-4	few
CASSQDRGGYGANVLTF	TGCGCCAGCAGCCAAGACAGGGGAGGTTACGGGGCCAACGTCCTGACTTTC	.	TRBV4-1	TRBJ2-6	.
CASSPDRGNEKLFF	TGCGCCAGCAGCCCGGACAGGGGTAATGAAAAACTGTTTTTT	TRBD1	TRBV5-1	TRBJ1-4	.
CAWSRTGASDEQFF	TGTGCCTGGAGTCGTACAGGGGCTAGCGATGAGCAGTTCTTC	.	TRBV30	TRBJ2-1	few
CASSPSTDTQYF	TGTGCCAGCAGCCCCAGCACAGATACGCAGTATTTT	.	TRBV9	TRBJ2-3	many
CAWREILRSYNEQFF	TGTGCCTGGAGGGAGATTTTACGCTCCTACAATGAGCAGTTCTTC	.	TRBV30	TRBJ2-1	.
CASTAERSSYEQYF	TGTGCCAGCACCGCCGAGCGGTCGTCCTACGAGCAGTACTTC	.	TRBV6-5	TRBJ2-7	.
CASSLHSEGQPQHF	TGTGCCAGCAGTTTGCACAGTGAGGGTCAGCCCCAGCATTTT	.	TRBV27	TRBJ1-5	.
CASGLGGELFF	TGTGCTAGTGGTTTGGGCGGGGAGCTGTTTTTT	.	TRBV12-5	TRBJ2-2	.
CASSPSGQGAANGYTF	TGTGCCAGTAGTCCCTCCGGGCAGGGGGCAGCCAATGGCTACACCTTC	TRBD1	TRBV19	TRBJ1-2	.
CASTAPGTGADTEAFF	TGCGCCAGCACCGCGCCCGGGACAGGGGCGGACACTGAAGCTTTCTTT	TRBD1	TRBV5-1	TRBJ1-1	few
CASSLFGATEGYNEQFF	TGTGCCAGCAGCCTCTTCGGGGCGACAGAGGGCTACAATGAGCAGTTCTTC	.	TRBV13	TRBJ2-1	.
CASSGPRGGAEASGYTF	TGTGCCAGCAGTGGCCCCCGTGGGGGGGCGGAAGCTTCAGGCTACACCTTC	.	TRBV6-1	TRBJ1-2	.
CASSRGNAGELFF	TGCGCCAGCAGCCGGGGAAACGCCGGGGAGCTGTTTTTT	.	TRBV5-1	TRBJ2-2	.
CASSSRRRDIAYEQYF	TGTGCCAGCAGCTCCCGACGGCGGGACATCGCCTACGAGCAGTACTTC	.	TRBV13	TRBJ2-7	.
CASSPGGLETQYF	TGCGCCAGCAGCCCTGGGGGTCTAGAGACCCAGTACTTC	.	TRBV5-1	TRBJ2-5	once
CASSPTGVVNGYTF	TGTGCCAGCTCGCCTACAGGGGTGGTAAATGGCTACACCTTC	TRBD1	TRBV28	TRBJ1-2	.